This TCR beta chain was documented in a study of blood T cell repertoires in COVID-19. The CDR3 has 13 residues. Germline CDR1 reads SGHRS; CDR2 reads YFSETQ. The V end was cut by 4 bases, the J end by 4 bases, with 9 bases between. Comments on this clone: Additional DNA sequences in this sample encode the identical CDR3.

Method: immunoSEQ multiplex PCR; TCRdb's copy keeps in-frame clones and lacks some. The sample lists about 340,000 clones, 80% to 90% seen once, with around 4% in the top ten. This clonotype originated in a woman in her 40s with acute COVID-19. The V call is TRBV5-1, the J call TRBJ1-3, with D possibly TRBD1 on 6 matching bases. Input material: PBMCs or T cells enriched from blood (not recorded which). The CDR3 region is CASSVDRGNTIYF. DNA for the CDR3: TGCGCCAGCAGCGTCGACAGGGGAAACACCATATATTTT.